This T cell receptor beta chain was observed in a study of blood T cell repertoires in COVID-19. Study summary: The United States, Italy and Spain were the sources of the acute and convalescent COVID-19 samples. Sources were T cells, B-cell-depleted T cells, or PBMCs; the material itself was cDNA or gDNA.

This clone occurred once. CDR1 is KGHDR and CDR2 is SFDVKD in the germline V gene. Trimming took 3 bases from V and 5 from J; bases not matched to a gene: 9. This CDR3 has 16 amino acids. As processed by the authors: The assay estimated nucleated cells by amplifying reference gene primers. Data came from immunoSEQ multiplex PCR; TCRdb stores just in-frame clones and leaves some out. The DNA was the basis for D and trimming; V, J and clone size are from that table. Of 130,000 to 150,000 clones detected, roughly four fifths appear once; the ten largest clones hold around 6.8%. The source material was peripheral blood. This sequence was found in a human donor in a cohort sampled during active COVID-19. This sequence joins TRBV24-1 and TRBJ2-3, with 8 positions matching TRBD1. The DNA for the CDR3 is TGTGCCACCAGTGATACCCTAGACAGGGGAGGAGATACGCAGTATTTT. This gives the protein CATSDTLDRGGDTQYF.